This T cell receptor beta chain originates from a study of type 1 and type 2 diabetes patients. Genomic DNA was the PCR template. Amplification of the beta chain CDR3 used 30 forward and 13 reverse multiplex primers. TCRdb used MiXCR to reprocess the multiplex PCR reads, holding one entry per CDR3 protein. The sample has approximately 260,000 distinct CDR3 sequences, around 47% seen once. This clonotype was seen repeatedly, ten times or more. As yet, its antigen is unknown. Study conclusions and caveats: Some HECs seen only in T1D might also appear in more T2D or control samples.

This CDR3 contains 13 residues. The ends were cut back, 7 bases at V and 2 bases at J, with 10 bases in the middle. From germline, CDR1 is KGHDR and CDR2 SFDVKD. This receptor was identified in a young man with type 2 diabetes. The V call is TRBV24-1, the J call TRBJ2-5; D possibly corresponds to TRBD1 (5 bases). The sample taken for sequencing was peripheral blood mononuclear cells (PBMCs). The DNA of the CDR3 is TGTGCCACCAGCGAAGGGGCACAAGAGACCCAGTACTTC. Protein product: CATSEGAQETQYF.